Below, 21 T cell receptor beta chains from the same sample are listed, as sequenced in a study of beta chain features in type 1 diabetes. Study-wide findings and caveats: TCRB CDR3s were moderately but significantly shorter in Type 1 diabetes patients in all four CD4+ subsets.

Since all of the isolated RNA was reverse transcribed, expressed TCRB transcripts were what got sequenced. Only in-frame clones appear in the TCRdb table, and some are missing; sequencing was by immunoSEQ multiplex PCR. The top ten clones hold about 2.5% of a sample with more than 100,000 clones, less than 20% of them seen once. What these receptors recognize is not known. Sequenced input: central memory CD4+ T cells from blood. These TCRs come from a man aged 25-40 years with type 1 diabetes.

Within the sample, this clone is medium-sized. The V and J genes are TRBV18 and TRBJ2-1, with 9 bases that match TRBD1. CDR1 is KGHSH, CDR2 LQKENI, per germline. This CDR3 has 13 residues. The J segment lost 6 bases and the V segment lost 5 bases, leaving 2 bases of the junction unmatched. The CDR3 loop is CASSKTGGNEQFF. The CDR3 DNA sequence: TGTGCCAGCTCAAAGACAGGGGGCAATGAGCAGTTCTTC.

The chain has TRBV18 and TRBJ2-7; maybe TRBD1 (6 bases). CDR1 is KGHSH and CDR2 is LQKENI in the germline V gene. The CDR3 has 15 amino acids. The V end was cut by 0 bases, the J end by 2 bases, with 11 bases between. The CDR3 coding sequence is TGTGCCAGCTCACCACCGAGCAGGGGAGCCTACGAGCAGTACTTC. This gives the protein CASSPPSRGAYEQYF. Looking up the rest from reference TRBV18 and TRBJ2-7 gives the full variable domain: NAGVMQNPRHLVRRRGQEARLRCSPMKGHSHVYWYRQLPEEGLKFMVYLQKENIIDESGMPKERFSAEFPKEGPSILRIQQVVRGDSAAYFCASSPPSRGAYEQYFGPGTRLTVT.

V gene TRBV5-6 combines with J gene TRBJ2-5, with 13 bases aligning to TRBD2. V lost 5 bases, J lost 3 bases, and 7 bases stayed unmatched. Germline CDR1 reads SGHDT; CDR2 reads YYEEEE. CDR3 length: 16 residues. Written as DNA, the CDR3 is TGTGCCAGCAGACCGGGACTAGCGGGGTGGGAAGAGACCCAGTACTTC. It encodes CASRPGLAGWEETQYF.

The genes are TRBV11-2 and TRBJ1-4; 10 bases align to TRBD1. The CDR3 runs 13 residues. J was trimmed by 12 bases and V by 3 bases; bases with no gene match: 4. The germline V gene has CDR1 SGHAT and CDR2 FQNNGV. CDR3 bases: TGTGCCAGCAGCTTTGAGGGGACAGGGGAACTGTTTTTT. Protein sequence: CASSFEGTGELFF.

This clone was counted a few times. This chain connects TRBV27 to TRBJ2-7; D might be TRBD1 or TRBD2, each matching 5 bases. The CDR3 totals 15 residues. The germline V gene has CDR1 MNHEY and CDR2 SMNVEV (reference sequence). Trimming took 1 base from V and 3 from J, leaving 13 bases between them. This CDR3 reads CASSLFWGRSYEQYF. CDR3 sequence (DNA): TGTGCCAGCAGTTTATTTTGGGGGAGAAGCTACGAGCAGTACTTC.

This clone was counted only a few times. V is TRBV30 and J is TRBJ2-1; possibly TRBD1 for D (5 bases). Trimming left V 2 bases short and J 3 bases short, with 8 bases between. Germline V CDR1 and CDR2: GTSNPN, SVGIG (reference sequence). This CDR3 has 13 residues. The CDR3 spells CAWSRGFYNEQFF. The CDR3, as DNA: TGTGCCTGGAGTAGGGGCTTCTACAATGAGCAGTTCTTC.

The rearrangement uses TRBV6-1 and TRBJ2-1; TRBD1 is a possible D gene (6 bases). The germline V and J ends were trimmed by 1 base and 10 bases, with 17 bases remaining between them. The CDR3 contains 15 residues. The V gene's germline CDR1 is MNHNS and CDR2 SASEGT. CDR3 nucleotides: TGTGCCAGCAGTGAAGACAGGGTCCTTGGGTTAGAGCAGTTCTTC. Translation: CASSEDRVLGLEQFF.

This clone was counted ten times or more. The chain couples TRBV15 to TRBJ2-7, with D possibly TRBD1 on 6 matching bases. V lost 0 bases, J lost 1 base, and 13 bases lay in between. CDR1 is LNHNV and CDR2 is YYDKDF in the germline V gene (reference sequence). This CDR3 has 16 residues. The CDR3: CATSRDVPQGSYEQYF. CDR3 sequence (DNA): TGTGCCACCAGCAGAGATGTCCCGCAGGGGTCCTACGAGCAGTACTTC.

The chain uses TRBV4-3 and TRBJ1-6; a weak D match, TRBD1 (5 bases). Germline CDR1 reads LGHNA; CDR2 reads YSLEER. There are 14 residues in the CDR3. Trimming cost V 4 bases and J 7 bases, with 11 bases left between them. CDR3 loop: CASSRGDSNSPLHF. The CDR3 bases are TGCGCCAGCAGCCGGGGAGACAGCAATTCACCCCTCCACTTT.

In its sample, this clone was seen a few times. The chain links TRBV7-2 to TRBJ2-7; perhaps TRBD2 as D (6 bases). Trimming cost V 3 bases and J 1 base, with 13 bases left between them. The CDR3 has 15 amino acids. Germline loops: CDR1 SGHTA, CDR2 FQGNSA. CDR3 DNA sequence: TGTGCCAGCAGCTTGGGACTTCCCGGGTCCTACGAGCAGTACTTC. This sequence encodes CASSLGLPGSYEQYF.

J is TRBJ1-1 and V is TRBV18; 7 bases align to TRBD1. CDR1 and CDR2 (germline): KGHSH, LQKENI. Trimming removed 5 bases from V and 3 bases from J; junction bases left unmatched: 6. This CDR3 contains 14 residues. The CDR3 DNA sequence: TGTGCCAGCTCATCCGGGACAGTCGACACTGAAGCTTTCTTT. Its protein product is CASSSGTVDTEAFF.

This clone was observed a handful of times. The CDR3 reads CSVLKVAFTDTQYF. In nucleotides, the CDR3 is TGCAGCGTTTTGAAAGTGGCATTTACAGATACGCAGTATTTT. This chain links TRBV29-1 with TRBJ2-3; D gene uncertain. Trimming stripped 5 bases from V and 3 bases from J, with 15 bases between. Germline V CDR1 and CDR2: SQVTM, ANQGSEA. This CDR3 is 14 amino acids long.

This clone was seen only a few times. V usage is TRBV30 and J usage is TRBJ2-3, with unresolved D. V lost 1 base and J lost 3, with 5 bases in between. The V gene's germline CDR1 is GTSNPN and CDR2 SVGIG (reference sequence). The CDR3 runs 12 residues. CDR3 protein: CAWSGETDTQYF. In DNA form, the CDR3 reads TGTGCCTGGAGTGGGGAAACAGATACGCAGTATTTT.

This clone was seen a few times. The chain is built from TRBV18 and TRBJ2-3; 10 bases are shared with TRBD2. Germline V gene sequence: CDR1 KGHSH, CDR2 LQKENI. The CDR3 extends over 17 amino acids. V gave up 0 bases and J gave up 2 bases; unmatched junction bases: 5. Here the CDR3 reads CASSPPTGTSDTDTQYF. CDR3 DNA sequence: TGTGCCAGCTCACCACCAACCGGGACTAGCGACACAGATACGCAGTATTTT.

This chain links TRBV7-2 with TRBJ2-5; D remains ambiguous. The length of the CDR3 is 12 residues. Germline CDR1 is SGHTA and CDR2 is FQGNSA. V gave up 4 bases and J gave up 9 bases, with 12 bases separating them. CDR3: CASSSYVEAQYF. The CDR3 bases are TGTGCCAGCAGCTCATACGTCGAGGCCCAGTACTTC.

This clone was seen a few times. The chain combines TRBV4-3 with TRBJ2-7; TRBD2 is a possible D gene (6 bases). The CDR3 is 15 residues long. Trimming took 2 bases from V and 4 from J, leaving 15 bases between them. CDR1 and CDR2 (germline): LGHNA, YSLEER. CDR3 in amino acids: CASSQRREAVYEQYF. CDR3 DNA sequence: TGCGCCAGCAGCCAACGCAGGGAGGCGGTGTACGAGCAGTACTTC.

This sequence joins TRBV30 and TRBJ1-6, with D unresolved. Germline-derived CDR1 and CDR2 are GTSNPN and SVGIG (reference sequence). This CDR3 is built from 13 residues. V gave up 2 bases and J gave up 5 bases, with 7 bases separating them. CDR3 coding DNA: TGTGCCTGGAGTCGGGATGATAATTCACCCCTCCACTTT. This codes for CAWSRDDNSPLHF.

The chain is built from TRBV2 and TRBJ2-1; 13 bases match TRBD2. Germline lookup yields CDR1 SNHLY and CDR2 FYNNEI. Trimming at V came to 8 bases and at J to 0 bases, leaving 4 bases not matched to a gene. There are 16 residues in the CDR3. The CDR3 nucleotides read TGTGCCAGCGTGAGGACTAGCGGGAGCTCCTACAATGAGCAGTTCTTC. Its protein is CASVRTSGSSYNEQFF.

The V and J genes are TRBV29-1 and TRBJ1-2; D is perhaps TRBD1 (5 bases). Trimming took 0 bases from V and 4 from J, leaving 9 bases between them. Germline V CDR1 and CDR2: SQVTM, ANQGSEA. This CDR3 contains 13 residues. CDR3 amino acids: CSVEDPGRYGYTF. The CDR3 region has the DNA TGCAGCGTTGAAGATCCAGGGCGCTATGGCTACACCTTC.

At least ten counts were recorded for this clone. The chain uses TRBV9 and TRBJ2-4; weak D call: TRBD1 (6 bases). V lost 5 bases to trimming and J lost 6 bases, with 9 bases between them. This CDR3 comprises 12 residues. The germline gives CDR1 SGDLS, CDR2 YYNGEE. The CDR3 is CASSGQTNIQYF. The CDR3 DNA reads as TGTGCCAGCAGTGGACAGACAAACATTCAGTACTTC.

This clone was found a few times. The rearrangement uses TRBV1 and TRBJ2-3; TRBD2 is the table's D call and was not checked against the DNA. TRBV1 is classified as a pseudogene. The CDR3 is 17 amino acids. DNA for the CDR3: TGCACCAGCAGCCAAGATTCGGAAAGCGGGAACACAGATACGCAGTATTTT. As protein: CTSSQDSESGNTDTQYF.